The 32 T cell receptor beta chains presented below share a single source sample, sequenced in a study of STAT5B mutations in CD4+ large granular lymphocyte leukemia. TCRdb keeps only in-frame clones here, not all; method: immunoSEQ multiplex PCR. The table shows some 35,000 clones, with roughly 88% occurring only once. Sequencing used CD4+ T cells from blood buffy coats. Receptors originate from a human donor in good health.

This clone was seen just once. The V call is TRBV5-4, the J call TRBJ1-1; a possible D gene is TRBD1 (5 bases). Trimming stripped 4 bases from V and 3 bases from J, with 13 bases between. The CDR3 has 14 amino acids. The germline V gene encodes CDR1 SGHNT and CDR2 YYREEE (reference sequence). The CDR3 coding sequence is TGTGCCAGCAGCCCCCCGGGCAGGGACACTGAAGCTTTCTTT. This encodes CASSPPGRDTEAFF.

This clone was found once. The chain recombines TRBV2 with TRBJ2-3; D not certain. Trimming removed 6 bases from V and 4 bases from J, with 11 bases in between. The CDR3 totals 13 residues. Germline V gene sequence: CDR1 SNHLY, CDR2 FYNNEI. CDR3 sequence: CASRALGADTQYF. The DNA for the CDR3 is TGTGCCAGCAGAGCCCTGGGTGCAGATACGCAGTATTTT.

The V call is TRBV7-2, the J call TRBJ1-4; the match to TRBD1 covers 10 bases. The CDR3 is 14 residues long. Losses at the gene ends were 5 bases for V and 8 bases for J; bases not matched to a gene: 5. Germline assignment: CDR1 SGHTA and CDR2 FQGNSA. The CDR3 bases are TGTGCCAGCAGCCTAGGACAGGGGGACGAAAAACTGTTTTTT. This sequence encodes CASSLGQGDEKLFF.

This chain uses TRBV28 with TRBJ1-2; D is perhaps TRBD1 (5 bases). Trimming stripped 5 bases from V and 5 bases from J, with 9 bases between. The germline gives CDR1 MDHEN, CDR2 SYDVKM. This CDR3 is built from 12 residues. For the CDR3, the DNA is TGTGCCAGCAGTACGGACATTTATGGCTACACCTTC. Amino acids: CASSTDIYGYTF.

This clone was detected once. The rearrangement joins TRBV9 to TRBJ2-5; D perhaps matches TRBD1 (6 bases). In germline, CDR1 is SGDLS, CDR2 YYNGEE. Trimming took off 4 bases at V and 5 bases at J, with 12 bases between the two ends. The CDR3 consists of 13 residues. CDR3 in DNA: TGTGCCAGCAGCCTACAGGGTTGGGAGACCCAGTACTTC. Translating it yields CASSLQGWETQYF.

The chain is built from TRBV6-6 and TRBJ1-1; no firm D call. CDR1 MNHNY and CDR2 SVGAGI come from the germline V gene (reference sequence). The V end lost 7 bases, the J end lost 6 bases, and 15 bases lay between the germline ends. CDR3 size: 13 residues. Here the CDR3 DNA reads TGTGCCAGCAAGACCACGGCCCCGCCTGAAGCTTTCTTT. The encoded protein is CASKTTAPPEAFF.

The gene calls are TRBV4-3 and TRBJ1-1; tentatively, D is TRBD1 (5 bases). This CDR3 spans 14 amino acids. Germline V CDR1 and CDR2: LGHNA, YSLEER. The V end lost 1 base, the J end lost 3 bases, and 9 bases lay between the germline ends. The CDR3, as DNA: TGCGCCAGCAGCCAAGGATTCAGGGACACTGAAGCTTTCTTT. It encodes CASSQGFRDTEAFF.

This clone was seen once. The V gene is TRBV9, the J gene TRBJ2-3, with D maybe TRBD2 (5 bases). V lost 3 bases to trimming and J lost 6 bases, with 14 bases between them. Germline CDR1 and CDR2: SGDLS and YYNGEE. This CDR3 has 14 amino acids. In DNA, the CDR3 is TGTGCCAGCAGCGCCGGGGAAGTGAGGGATACGCAGTATTTT. Residues: CASSAGEVRDTQYF. The full variable domain, its missing parts supplied by reference TRBV9 and TRBJ2-3, is DSGVTQTPKHLITATGQRVTLRCSPRSGDLSVYWYQQSLDQGLQFLIQYYNGEERAKGNILERFSAQQFPDLHSELNLSSLELGDSALYFCASSAGEVRDTQYFGPGTRLTVL.

The sample holds a few counts of this clone. The chain couples TRBV10-3 to TRBJ1-5, with D perhaps matching TRBD1 (5 bases). Germline CDR1 ENHRY, CDR2 SYGVKD. V was pared by 5 bases and J by 2 bases, with 22 bases between. The length of the CDR3 is 18 residues. The CDR3 DNA is TGTGCCATCAGTACCGTCGTCGTCAGGGTGCGTTGCAATCAGCCCCAGCATTTT. Translated: CAISTVVVRVRCNQPQHF.

This clone was seen only a few times. CDR3 loop: CASRRTEGYEQYF. CDR3 bases: TGTGCCAGCAGGAGGACGGAAGGCTACGAGCAGTACTTC. The chain links TRBV6-6 to TRBJ2-7; the D is unclear. CDR1 is MNHNY and CDR2 is SVGAGI in the germline V gene (reference sequence). The CDR3 contains 13 residues. V was pared by 6 bases and J by 3 bases, with 12 bases between.

Remarks on this clone: Other nucleotide sequences from this sample produce the same CDR3. This chain links TRBV5-4 with TRBJ2-7; weak D call: TRBD2 (5 bases). Between the trimmed V and J ends, which lost 0 bases and 5 bases, there was a span of 21 bases. CDR3 size: 17 residues. Germline V gene data show CDR1 as SGHNT and CDR2 as YYREEE (reference sequence). CDR3 sequence (DNA): TGTGCCAGCAGCTTGGGATATAGTGGAGGCCAACTCCACGAGCAGTACTTC. Translating gives CASSLGYSGGQLHEQYF.

The rearrangement joins TRBV9 to TRBJ1-1; D is ambiguous. The V end lost 4 bases, the J end lost 9 bases, and 16 bases lay between the germline ends. This CDR3 contains 13 residues. Germline values: CDR1 SGDLS, CDR2 YYNGEE. The CDR3, as DNA: TGTGCCAGCAGCCAACCAACCGACCCCAAAGCTTTCTTT. The encoded protein is CASSQPTDPKAFF.

The chain recombines TRBV7-9 with TRBJ2-2, with 9 nucleotides matching TRBD1. The CDR3 has 14 residues. Germline CDR1 is SEHNR and CDR2 is FQNEAQ (reference sequence). Germline trimming cut 8 bases from V and 4 bases from J; bases unmatched to any gene: 5. The CDR3 bases are TGTGCCAGCGGATGGGACAGGGCCACCGGGGAGCTGTTTTTT. Protein: CASGWDRATGELFF.

This chain connects TRBV30 to TRBJ1-1, with D unclear. V gave up 3 bases and J gave up 7 bases, with 9 bases separating them. The germline CDR1 and CDR2 sequences are GTSNPN and SVGIG (reference sequence). The length of the CDR3 is 11 residues. The CDR3 protein is CAWRRHDEAFF. The CDR3 DNA reads TGTGCCTGGAGGAGACACGATGAAGCTTTCTTT.

The chain uses TRBV4-2 and TRBJ1-2, with D uncertain. Trimming stripped 10 bases from V and 8 bases from J, with 20 bases between. Germline values: CDR1 LGHNA, CDR2 YNFKEQ. The CDR3 sequence is 13 residues long. CDR3 DNA: TGTGCCACCGGAGGGAGTAGAGGCCAAGGCTACACCTTC. Protein: CATGGSRGQGYTF.

Worth noting for this clone: Relative to the germline gene, one junction end is altered; a read error may explain this. The chain carries TRBV4-2 and TRBJ2-1; D unresolved. Germline CDR1 LGHNA, CDR2 YNFKEQ. There are 10 residues in the CDR3. For the CDR3, the DNA is TGTGCCAGCAGCCAAGATCAAACAATCTTC. Its translation: CASSQDQTIF.

The gene calls are TRBV18 and TRBJ1-1; 7 nucleotides match TRBD1. The CDR3 totals 17 residues. V lost 6 bases and J lost 0; bases outside the gene matches: 13. Germline V gives CDR1 KGHSH, CDR2 LQKENI. The CDR3 here is CASSRQGWGIMNTEAFF. The CDR3 nucleotides read TGTGCCAGCTCGCGACAGGGTTGGGGCATCATGAACACTGAAGCTTTCTTT.

V usage is TRBV7-9 and J usage is TRBJ2-5; TRBD2 might be the D (5 bases). Near its end, the DNA agrees better with TRBJ2-7, so the J call may be wrong. The germline V gene has CDR1 SEHNR and CDR2 FQNEAQ (reference sequence). The CDR3 covers 13 residues. CDR3 protein: CASSPGSLYEQYF. In DNA form, the CDR3 reads TGTGCCAGCAGCCCGGGGAGTTTGTACGAGCAGTACTTC.

The rearrangement joins TRBV5-6 to TRBJ2-2; D unclear. This CDR3 is 12 amino acids long. In germline, CDR1 is SGHDT, CDR2 YYEEEE. Trimming left V 4 bases short and J 3 bases short, with 4 bases between. CDR3 sequence (DNA): TGTGCCAGCAGCCGCGACACCGGGGAGCTGTTTTTT. It yields the protein CASSRDTGELFF.

In DNA, the CDR3 is TGTGCCAGCAGTTACTCGAGAGAAGCCCCCCTCCACTTT. This sequence encodes CASSYSREAPLHF. The chain joins TRBV6-5 to TRBJ1-6; D is unclear. The V gene lost 0 bases and the J gene lost 13 bases, with 10 bases spanning the gap. The CDR3 has 13 residues. The germline V gene encodes CDR1 MNHEY and CDR2 SVGAGI.

V is TRBV7-3 and J is TRBJ2-1; 7 bases are a match to TRBD1. Germline-derived CDR1 and CDR2 are SGHTA and FQGTGA. This CDR3 is built from 13 residues. The junction had 8 bases not matched to a gene; V was cut back by 5 bases and J by 10 bases. The CDR3 DNA follows: TGTGCCAGCAGCCTACTCCCGACAGGGGAGCAGTTCTTC. It yields the protein CASSLLPTGEQFF.

This clone was counted once. The chain joins TRBV29-1 to TRBJ2-3; 12 positions agree with TRBD2. This CDR3 has 14 amino acids. Looked up from germline, CDR1 is SQVTM and CDR2 is ANQGSEA. J gave up 4 bases and V 5 bases, and 4 bases lay outside the gene matches. The CDR3, as DNA: TGCAGCGTTTTACGACTAGCGGGGGCAGATACGCAGTATTTT. Translating it yields CSVLRLAGADTQYF.

This chain uses TRBV5-5 with TRBJ1-2, with D perhaps matching TRBD1 (6 bases). The CDR3 length is 13 residues. The V end was cut by 4 bases, the J end by 6 bases, with 13 bases between. Germline V gene data show CDR1 as SGHKS and CDR2 as YYEKEE (reference sequence). The CDR3 coding sequence is TGTGCCAGCAGCGGGGGCAGGGCGGATGGCTACACCTTC. Translation: CASSGGRADGYTF.

The V gene is TRBV10-3, the J gene TRBJ1-3; tentative D call: TRBD1 (5 bases). Germline CDR1 and CDR2: ENHRY and SYGVKD. This CDR3 region has 19 residues. The V end was cut by 5 bases, the J end by 0 bases, with 23 bases between. CDR3 nucleotide sequence: TGTGCCATCAGTTCACCCCAGGGCAGGGATATCCTCTCTGGAAACACCATATATTTT. Protein product: CAISSPQGRDILSGNTIYF.

The chain joins TRBV7-2 to TRBJ2-3; 7 positions agree with TRBD2. This CDR3 is built from 15 residues. The V segment lost 5 bases and the J segment 5 bases; nucleotides outside the gene matches: 10. Germline CDR1 reads SGHTA; CDR2 reads FQGNSA. For the CDR3, the DNA is TGTGCCAGCAGCAGCCGGAGCGGGGATGGAGATACGCAGTATTTT. Translating it yields CASSSRSGDGDTQYF. Full variable domain (missing parts from reference TRBV7-2 and TRBJ2-3): GAGVSQSPSNKVTEKGKDVELRCDPISGHTALYWYRQSLGQGLEFLIYFQGNSAPDKSGLPSDRFSAERTGGSVSTLTIQRTQQEDSAVYLCASSSRSGDGDTQYFGPGTRLTVL.

This clone turned up a few times. This chain links TRBV5-1 with TRBJ1-1; D unresolved. This CDR3 spans 13 amino acids. CDR1 is SGHRS, CDR2 YFSETQ, per germline. Deletions cut 0 bases from V and 0 bases from J, with 3 bases between. Written as DNA, the CDR3 is TGCGCCAGCAGCTTGGCGGTGAACACTGAAGCTTTCTTT. Translating it yields CASSLAVNTEAFF.

The chain has TRBV7-9 and TRBJ1-1; weak D call: TRBD1 (6 bases). The CDR3 contains 16 residues. Germline values: CDR1 SEHNR, CDR2 FQNEAQ (reference sequence). The germline V and J ends were trimmed by 7 bases and 4 bases, with 22 bases remaining between them. The CDR3 nucleotides read TGTGCCAGCATCCCAACGCCGCTAGGGGGTGGCACTGAAGCTTTCTTT. It encodes CASIPTPLGGGTEAFF.

CDR3: CASSPYEWDTQYF. In nucleotides, the CDR3 is TGTGCCAGTAGTCCATACGAGTGGGATACGCAGTATTTT. The chain is built from TRBV19 and TRBJ2-3; no firm D call. Between the trimmed V and J ends, which lost 5 bases and 6 bases, there was a span of 12 bases. Germline V CDR1 and CDR2: LNHDA, SQIVND (reference sequence). This CDR3 has 13 amino acids.

This chain links TRBV5-6 with TRBJ1-5; 7 positions match TRBD1. CDR1 and CDR2 from the germline V gene are SGHDT and YYEEEE. J gave up 2 bases and V 0 bases, and 5 bases lay outside the gene matches. The CDR3 spans 16 residues. CDR3 bases: TGTGCCAGCAGCTTGGCCAGGGGGAGAGGCAATCAGCCCCAGCATTTT. It encodes CASSLARGRGNQPQHF. Drawing the rest from reference TRBV5-6 and TRBJ1-5, the complete variable domain is DAGVTQSPTHLIKTRGQQVTLRCSPKSGHDTVSWYQQALGQGPQFIFQYYEEEERQRGNFPDRFSGHQFPNYSSELNVNALLLGDSALYLCASSLARGRGNQPQHFGDGTRLSIL.

CDR3 sequence (DNA): TGTGCCAGCAGCCTCGAGACCAACGTCCTGACTTTC. Its protein is CASSLETNVLTF. The chain combines TRBV6-1 with TRBJ2-6; no firm D call. The germline CDR1 and CDR2 sequences are MNHNS and SASEGT. Trimming took off 6 bases at V and 8 bases at J, with 8 bases between the two ends. This CDR3 has 12 amino acids.

This chain links TRBV4-3 with TRBJ1-5; 7 bases fit TRBD1. The CDR3 consists of 15 residues. In germline, CDR1 is LGHNA, CDR2 YSLEER. Trimming removed 2 bases from V and 7 bases from J; junction bases left unmatched: 8. In nucleotides, the CDR3 is TGCGCCAGCAGCCAACGACAGGGATCCGGCCAGCCCCAGCATTTT. Translation gives CASSQRQGSGQPQHF.

The J gene is TRBJ1-2, the V gene TRBV6-5; D is ambiguous. The CDR3 is made up of 15 amino acids. Trimming removed 5 bases at V and 0 bases at J, with 13 bases between. Germline CDR1 and CDR2: MNHEY and SVGAGI. Here the CDR3 reads CASSPRHRANYGYTF. The CDR3 nucleotides read TGTGCCAGCAGTCCCCGCCACAGAGCTAACTATGGCTACACCTTC.